This T cell receptor (beta chain) comes out of a study of control samples from healthy donors and cancer patients. Profiled with immunoSEQ multiplex PCR; TCRdb holds only in-frame clones, not every one. In the table there are 80,000 to 100,000 clones, roughly 92% of which are singletons. The CDR3 totals 14 residues. The V gene lost 2 bases and the J gene lost 2 bases, with 9 bases spanning the gap. Germline CDR1 is MDHEN and CDR2 is SYDVKM. The origin of this receptor is a human donor in good health. The donor label of this sample is uncertain. The sequenced sample was blood. The chain combines TRBV28 with TRBJ1-1; a possible D gene is TRBD1 (5 bases). The CDR3 protein is CASSLRRENTEAFF. DNA of the CDR3: TGTGCCAGCAGTTTACGCAGGGAAAACACTGAAGCTTTCTTT.